The 30 T cell receptor beta chains reported below all come from one sample, sequenced in a study of blood T cells in healthy people across ages. Alongside a J-beta primer mix, a sample-barcoded 5' primer served in a second PCR lasting about 6 to 12 cycles. TCRdb fed the 5' RACE reads into MiXCR, producing one record per CDR3 protein. The sample holds approximately 820,000 distinct CDR3 sequences; around 45% are singletons and the top ten take about 21%. Source material: blood. All receptors come from a man aged 55 to 70 in good health.

Notes on this clonotype: This may stem from a read error, because a much larger clone lies one nucleotide away. The V call is TRBV29-1, the J call TRBJ2-7; 10 bases agree with TRBD1. The length of the CDR3 is 13 residues. Germline lookup yields CDR1 SQVTM and CDR2 ANQGSEA. CDR3 in DNA: TGCAGCGTTGAGAGACAGGGGGCTTACGAGCAGCACTTC. Its protein is CSVERQGAYEQHF.

This clonotype was seen a few times. The chain is built from TRBV24-1 and TRBJ1-2; possible D gene TRBD1, 5 bases. Trimming shortened V by 3 bases and J by 8 bases, and 12 bases separated the two germline ends. Germline V lookup: CDR1 KGHDR, CDR2 SFDVKD. This CDR3 contains 13 residues. The CDR3 region has the DNA TGTGCCACCAGTGATGGGGGGATTGGAGGCTACACCTTC. Amino acids: CATSDGGIGGYTF.

The chain has TRBV28 and TRBJ1-5, with D possibly TRBD1 on 5 matching bases. The CDR3 covers 13 residues. The ends were cut back, 6 bases at V and 6 bases at J, with 12 bases in the middle. Per germline, CDR1 MDHEN and CDR2 SYDVKM. The CDR3 region is CASRNGAVQPQHF. DNA of the CDR3: TGTGCCAGCAGAAATGGGGCGGTTCAGCCCCAGCATTTT. Full variable domain (remainder filled in from reference TRBV28 and TRBJ1-5): DVKVTQSSRYLVKRTGEKVFLECVQDMDHENMFWYRQDPGLGLRLIYFSYDVKMKEKGDIPEGYSVSREKKERFSLILESASTNQTSMYLCASRNGAVQPQHFGDGTRLSIL.

As concerns this clonotype: One end of the junction fails to match germline, which may point to a read error. The chain recombines TRBV28 with TRBJ2-2; D is uncertain. The CDR3 runs to 12 residues. CDR1 MDHEN and CDR2 SYDVKM come from the germline V gene. The CDR3 loop reads CAGSSLPGELFF. DNA for the CDR3: TGTGCCGGCAGTTCTCTTCCCGGGGAGCTGTTTTTT. The entire variable domain, with the rest obtained from reference TRBV28 and TRBJ2-2, is as follows: DVKVTQSSRYLVKRTGEKVFLECVQDMDHENMFWYRQDPGLGLRLIYFSYDVKMKEKGDIPEGYSVSREKKERFSLILESASTNQTSMYLCAGSSLPGELFFGEGSRLTVL.

This clonotype was seen more than once but under ten times. The gene calls are TRBV7-9 and TRBJ2-3; TRBD1 agrees at 7 bases. Per germline, CDR1 SEHNR and CDR2 FQNEAQ (reference sequence). CDR3 size: 16 residues. With V trimmed by 3 bases and J by 6 bases, 12 bases remained unmatched. CDR3 amino acids: CASSFPKTGRSDTQYF. Here the CDR3 DNA reads TGTGCCAGCAGCTTCCCAAAGACAGGGCGCTCCGATACGCAGTATTTT.

This clonotype was detected only a few times. This chain uses TRBV7-2 with TRBJ2-1; the match to TRBD2 covers 16 bases. Germline V gene data show CDR1 as SGHTA and CDR2 as FQGNSA. This CDR3 spans 16 amino acids. V trimming: 1 base; J trimming: 12 bases; junction bases outside the gene matches: 6. CDR3 sequence (DNA): TGTGCCAGCAGCTTAGGGGGACTAGCGGGGGGGCCGGGGCAGTTCTTC. Translated: CASSLGGLAGGPGQFF. Supplemented by reference TRBV7-2 and TRBJ2-1, the full variable domain reads GAGVSQSPSNKVTEKGKDVELRCDPISGHTALYWYRQSLGQGLEFLIYFQGNSAPDKSGLPSDRFSAERTGGSVSTLTIQRTQQEDSAVYLCASSLGGLAGGPGQFFGPGTRLTVL.

The chain uses TRBV6-1 and TRBJ2-2, with 8 nucleotides matching TRBD2. Germline-derived CDR1 and CDR2 are MNHNS and SASEGT. J was trimmed by 5 bases and V by 8 bases; bases with no gene match: 13. The CDR3 has 16 residues. The CDR3 reads CASSGGVLVGTGELFF. In nucleotides, the CDR3 is TGTGCCAGCTCGGGAGGGGTACTAGTCGGGACCGGGGAGCTGTTTTTT.

This sequence joins TRBV9 and TRBJ2-5; D is perhaps TRBD2 (6 bases). The length of the CDR3 is 15 residues. The V and J ends lost 4 bases and 11 bases respectively, with 24 bases between them. The germline gives CDR1 SGDLS, CDR2 YYNGEE. The CDR3 DNA is TGTGCCAGCAGCATCGGGACTGTACAAAACAATGAGCAGTACTTC. It encodes CASSIGTVQNNEQYF.

This chain uses TRBV11-2 with TRBJ2-4; D possibly uses TRBD1 or TRBD2 (6 bases each). The CDR3 is made up of 15 amino acids. Germline CDR1 SGHAT, CDR2 FQNNGV. With 2 bases removed from V and 0 bases from J, the gap between germline ends came to 8 bases. The CDR3 region is CASSLSGAAKNIQYF. CDR3 DNA sequence: TGTGCCAGCAGCTTATCGGGGGCAGCCAAAAACATTCAGTACTTC.

This clonotype has more than one count but fewer than ten. This rearrangement joins TRBV29-1 to TRBJ2-3; TRBD1 or TRBD2 may be the D gene (5 bases each). Germline V CDR1 and CDR2: SQVTM, ANQGSEA. The CDR3 has 15 residues. V gave up 1 base and J gave up 4 bases, with 15 bases separating them. The CDR3 DNA is TGCAGCGTTGAAGGTGTGGGGGAGTACTCAGATACGCAGTATTTT. This gives the protein CSVEGVGEYSDTQYF.

This clonotype was found a few times. The V call is TRBV5-1, the J call TRBJ2-7; 7 bases are a match to TRBD2. CDR3 size: 15 residues. With 4 bases clipped from V and 0 bases from J, the junction kept 7 bases outside the gene matches. Germline CDR1 SGHRS, CDR2 YFSETQ. CDR3 sequence reads: CASSRGGGNSYEQYF. CDR3 bases: TGCGCCAGCAGCCGTGGGGGGGGAAACTCCTACGAGCAGTACTTC.

This clonotype was found a few times. The chain recombines TRBV6-5 with TRBJ2-1; possible D gene TRBD2, 6 bases. V was shortened by 3 bases and J by 6 bases, with 24 bases between the two germline ends. CDR1 and CDR2 (germline): MNHEY, SVGAGI. The CDR3 covers 18 residues. CDR3: CASSYEPTGVTPLNEQFF. DNA for the CDR3: TGTGCCAGCAGTTATGAACCGACGGGGGTTACACCCCTCAATGAGCAGTTCTTC.

This clonotype was detected a few times. The rearrangement uses TRBV6-6 and TRBJ1-5, with D possibly TRBD1 on 5 matching bases. Trimming stripped 6 bases from V and 6 bases from J, with 15 bases between. Germline V gives CDR1 MNHNY, CDR2 SVGAGI (reference sequence). This CDR3 comprises 14 residues. The CDR3 loop reads CASRGDGFLQPQHF. The CDR3 DNA reads TGTGCCAGCAGGGGGGACGGCTTCCTTCAGCCCCAGCATTTT.

The chain uses TRBV11-3 and TRBJ2-1, with TRBD2 identical over 11 bases. Looked up from germline, CDR1 is SGHNT and CDR2 is YENEEA. CDR3 length: 15 residues. V shed 1 base, J shed 7 bases, and the junction held 3 bases outside the gene matches. DNA for the CDR3: TGTGCCAGCAGCTTAGGCCCTAGCGGGGGGAATGAGCAGTTCTTC. It translates to CASSLGPSGGNEQFF.

CDR3 DNA: TGTGCCAGCAGCTCGCCCGGGACTAGCTTCGGGCAAGAGACCCAGTACTTC. Protein sequence: CASSSPGTSFGQETQYF. The chain joins TRBV5-6 to TRBJ2-5; 9 positions match TRBD2. The CDR3 covers 17 residues. With V trimmed by 3 bases and J by 2 bases, 11 bases remained unmatched. Germline lookup yields CDR1 SGHDT and CDR2 YYEEEE.

This clonotype has just one count. This chain uses TRBV6-2 or TRBV6-3 with TRBJ1-1, with a possible D match to TRBD1 (5 bases). The V and J ends lost 7 bases and 4 bases respectively, with 22 bases between them. Germline CDR1 MNHEY, CDR2 SVGEGT. The CDR3 contains 16 residues. The CDR3 region is CASNSLGPTGVTEAFF. The CDR3 DNA reads as TGTGCCAGCAATTCCCTGGGGCCCACGGGGGTCACTGAAGCTTTCTTT.

This chain joins TRBV12-3 or TRBV12-4 and TRBJ1-1, with a tentative D call TRBD1 (5 bases). The CDR3 runs to 15 residues. The V end was cut by 4 bases, the J end by 4 bases, with 16 bases between. CDR3: CASSWAQGRLTEAFF. CDR3 DNA: TGTGCCAGCAGTTGGGCCCAGGGACGACTCACTGAAGCTTTCTTT.

This clonotype occurred a few times. The CDR3 loop reads CASRQTVRVDGYTF. As DNA, the CDR3 is TGCGCCAGCAGACAGACGGTTAGGGTTGATGGCTACACCTTC. V usage is TRBV5-1 and J usage is TRBJ1-2, with D hard to call. The CDR3 extends over 14 amino acids. CDR1 and CDR2 (germline): SGHRS, YFSETQ. V lost 5 bases and J 6 bases, leaving 17 bases between the germline ends.

This clonotype occurred a few times. The chain couples TRBV14 to TRBJ2-1; D is uncertain. The CDR3 is 15 amino acids. V lost 10 bases to trimming and J lost 1 base, with 17 bases between them. Looked up from germline, CDR1 is SGHDN and CDR2 is FVKESK. CDR3 sequence (DNA): TGTGCCACCTCGGCAGGTGGGCCTTCCTACAATGAGCAGTTCTTC. It codes for CATSAGGPSYNEQFF.

This clonotype has ten or more counts. The V and J genes are TRBV10-3 and TRBJ2-7, with D hard to call. CDR1 and CDR2 (germline): ENHRY, SYGVKD. The CDR3 extends over 14 amino acids. With 2 bases removed from V and 0 bases from J, the gap between germline ends came to 8 bases. The CDR3 region is CAISEAKGSYEQYF. CDR3 nucleotides: TGTGCCATCAGTGAGGCAAAGGGCTCCTACGAGCAGTACTTC.

V usage is TRBV9 and J usage is TRBJ2-5; 7 bases match TRBD1. CDR1 SGDLS and CDR2 YYNGEE come from the germline V gene. V gave up 7 bases and J gave up 4 bases; unmatched junction bases: 7. The CDR3 has 13 residues. CDR3 DNA sequence: TGTGCCAGCGGCGACAGGGACGGAGAGACCCAGTACTTC. Translated, it gives CASGDRDGETQYF.

The chain has TRBV3-1 and TRBJ1-2; D possibly corresponds to TRBD1 (6 bases). V lost 0 bases to trimming and J lost 2 bases, with 10 bases between them. Per the germline V gene, CDR1 is LGHDT and CDR2 is YNNKEL (reference sequence). The CDR3 extends over 15 amino acids. This CDR3 is CASSQDLDRNYGYTF. The DNA of the CDR3 is TGTGCCAGCAGCCAAGATTTAGACAGGAACTATGGCTACACCTTC.

This clonotype showed up just a few times. This rearrangement joins TRBV7-8 to TRBJ2-5; D remains unclear. There are 12 residues in the CDR3. Trimming pared 3 bases from V and 11 bases from J, leaving 13 bases between. Germline loops: CDR1 SGHVS, CDR2 FQNEAQ. The CDR3 DNA reads as TGTGCCAGCAGCTTGGGCCCGCCCAGGCAGTACTTC. It is translated as CASSLGPPRQYF.

This clonotype was picked up a small number of times. The genes are TRBV12-3 or TRBV12-4 and TRBJ2-7; D is possibly TRBD1 (5 bases). This CDR3 has 11 amino acids. Trimming left V 7 bases short and J 5 bases short, with 9 bases between. The CDR3 nucleotides read TGTGCCAGCATGCAGGGCCACGAGCAGTACTTC. This gives the protein CASMQGHEQYF.

This clonotype was counted at least ten times. The chain links TRBV29-1 to TRBJ2-7; 9 nucleotides agree with TRBD2. Trimming took 3 bases from V and 10 from J; bases not matched to a gene: 16. This CDR3 comprises 15 residues. Germline V gene sequence: CDR1 SQVTM, CDR2 ANQGSEA. The DNA for the CDR3 is TGCAGCGTTGAGGAGGGGCTAGCGGGGCCCTCTCCCCAGTACTTC. Residues: CSVEEGLAGPSPQYF.

Turning to this clonotype: Sequence at one end of the junction differs from germline and may be a read error. The chain carries TRBV12-3 or TRBV12-4 and TRBJ2-1; D may be TRBD2 (6 bases). This CDR3 is built from 13 residues. This chain's CDR3 is CASSHGAGNEHFF. The DNA for the CDR3 is TGTGCCAGCAGCCACGGGGCGGGGAATGAGCATTTCTTC.

On this clonotype itself: Given a much more abundant clone one base away, this may be a read error. This chain joins TRBV6-1 and TRBJ2-7; 8 bases line up with TRBD1. Germline V gives CDR1 MNHNS, CDR2 SASEGT. CDR3 length equals 14 residues. The CDR3 region has the DNA TGTGCCGGCAGTGAAACACAGGGGGAACGCGAGCAGTACTTC. It encodes CAGSETQGEREQYF.

The chain uses TRBV6-2 or TRBV6-3 and TRBJ2-5; a weak D match, TRBD2 (5 bases). V shed 2 bases and J shed 5 bases, with 12 bases lying between them. The germline CDR1 and CDR2 sequences are MNHEY and SVGEGT. This CDR3 comprises 14 residues. The CDR3 here is CASSYTGISETQYF. The CDR3 bases are TGTGCCAGCAGTTACACCGGGATCTCGGAGACCCAGTACTTC.

This clonotype came up once. The rearrangement uses TRBV5-1 and TRBJ1-2; D gene ambiguous. The germline gives CDR1 SGHRS, CDR2 YFSETQ. The ends were cut back, 4 bases at V and 6 bases at J, with 19 bases in the middle. This CDR3 has 15 amino acids. CDR3 sequence: CASSGDTRPNHGYTF. The CDR3, as DNA: TGCGCCAGCAGCGGAGACACCAGACCAAACCATGGCTACACCTTC.

This clonotype has a single count. A much larger clone differs by one base, so this may be a read error. The CDR3 nucleotides read TGTGCTAGCAGCCCACAGGGAAAGCACTACGAGCAGAACTTC. As protein: CASSPQGKHYEQNF. The rearrangement links TRBV7-7 to TRBJ2-7, with a weak D call TRBD1 (6 bases). Germline V gene sequence: CDR1 SSHAT, CDR2 FNYEAQ (reference sequence). The CDR3 has 14 amino acids. The full variable domain, rest sourced from reference TRBV7-7 and TRBJ2-7, is GAGVSQSPRYKVTKRGQDVTLRCDPISSHATLYWYQQALGQGPEFLTYFNYEAQPDKSGLPSDRFSAERPEGSISTLTIQRTEQRDSAMYRCASSPQGKHYEQNFGPGTRLTVT.